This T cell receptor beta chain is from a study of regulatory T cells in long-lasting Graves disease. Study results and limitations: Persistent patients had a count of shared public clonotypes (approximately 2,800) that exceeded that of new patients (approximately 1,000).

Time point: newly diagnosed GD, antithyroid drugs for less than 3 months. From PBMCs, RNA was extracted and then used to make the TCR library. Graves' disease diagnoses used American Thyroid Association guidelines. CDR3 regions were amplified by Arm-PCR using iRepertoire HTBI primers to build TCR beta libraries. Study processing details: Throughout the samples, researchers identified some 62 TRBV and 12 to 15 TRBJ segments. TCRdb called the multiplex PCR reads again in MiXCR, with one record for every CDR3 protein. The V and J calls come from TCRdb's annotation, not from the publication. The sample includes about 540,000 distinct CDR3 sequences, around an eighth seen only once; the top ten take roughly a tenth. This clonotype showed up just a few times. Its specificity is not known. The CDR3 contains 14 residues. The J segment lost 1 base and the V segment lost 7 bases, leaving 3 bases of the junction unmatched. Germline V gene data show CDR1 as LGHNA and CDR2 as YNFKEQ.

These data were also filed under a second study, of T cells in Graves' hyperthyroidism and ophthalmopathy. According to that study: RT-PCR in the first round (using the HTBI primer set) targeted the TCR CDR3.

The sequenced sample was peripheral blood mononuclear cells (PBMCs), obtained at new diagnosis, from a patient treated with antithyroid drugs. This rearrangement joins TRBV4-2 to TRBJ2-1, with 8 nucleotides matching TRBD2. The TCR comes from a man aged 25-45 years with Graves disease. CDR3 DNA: TGTGCCAGCACCGGGAGGGCGTCCTACAATGAGCAGTTCTTC. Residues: CASTGRASYNEQFF.